These 11 T cell receptor beta chains originate from one sample sequenced in a study of blood T cell repertoires in COVID-19. This table comes from immunoSEQ multiplex PCR, and its TCRdb copy is limited to in-frame clones, with some not included. The table lists 130,000 to 150,000 clones, 75% to 85% of them singletons. Input material: peripheral blood. The receptors stem from a man in his 60s with acute or convalescent COVID-19.

The chain is built from TRBV28 and TRBJ1-2; D remains ambiguous. CDR3 length: 13 amino acids. Trimming stripped 6 bases from V and 6 bases from J, with 14 bases between. From germline, CDR1 is MDHEN and CDR2 SYDVKM. The DNA of the CDR3 is TGTGCCAGCAGCCTCCCGCGGGGTAATGGCTACACCTTC. Translated, it gives CASSLPRGNGYTF.

This clone was counted once. The V and J genes are TRBV6-6 and TRBJ2-2; the D is unclear. The CDR3 totals 15 residues. CDR1 and CDR2 (germline): MNHNY, SVGAGI (reference sequence). Between the trimmed V and J ends, which lost 2 bases and 0 bases, there was a span of 7 bases. CDR3 DNA: TGTGCCAGCAGTTACGTACAGTCGAACACCGGGGAGCTGTTTTTT. It codes for CASSYVQSNTGELFF.

The chain links TRBV27 to TRBJ2-3; D gene uncertain. Between the trimmed V and J ends, which lost 2 bases and 5 bases, there was a span of 14 bases. The CDR3 totals 15 residues. Germline-derived CDR1 and CDR2 are MNHEY and SMNVEV (reference sequence). The CDR3 here is CASSLSPPPRDTQYF. DNA of the CDR3: TGTGCCAGCAGTTTAAGCCCCCCCCCTCGAGATACGCAGTATTTT.

The rearrangement joins TRBV19 to TRBJ2-7; 9 nucleotides agree with TRBD2. This CDR3 comprises 13 residues. The J segment lost 0 bases and the V segment lost 11 bases, leaving 5 bases of the junction unmatched. Looked up from germline, CDR1 is LNHDA and CDR2 is SQIVND (reference sequence). The chain's CDR3 is CASQREDSYEQYF. The DNA of the CDR3 is TGTGCCTCGCAGCGGGAGGACTCCTACGAGCAGTACTTC. The full variable domain, completed using reference TRBV19 and TRBJ2-7, is DGGITQSPKYLFRKEGQNVTLSCEQNLNHDAMYWYRQDPGQGLRLIYYSQIVNDFQKGDIAEGYSVSREKKESFPLTVTSAQKNPTAFYLCASQREDSYEQYFGPGTRLTVT.

The chain combines TRBV4-1 with TRBJ2-3, with a possible D match to TRBD1 (5 bases). Between the trimmed V and J ends, which lost 0 bases and 4 bases, there was a span of 14 bases. This CDR3 has 16 amino acids. CDR1 is MGHRA, CDR2 YSYEKL, per germline. This CDR3 reads CASSQEKAGLADTQYF. The CDR3 DNA sequence: TGCGCCAGCAGCCAAGAAAAGGCAGGGTTGGCAGATACGCAGTATTTT.

This clone has a handful of counts. This chain joins TRBV27 and TRBJ1-6, with 7 bases matching TRBD1. Germline loops: CDR1 MNHEY, CDR2 SMNVEV (reference sequence). The V and J ends lost 6 bases and 4 bases, in that order; junction bases with no gene match: 18. This CDR3 region has 19 residues. As DNA, the CDR3 is TGTGCCAGCAGCATATCCGGGACAGCCCAAAGTAAGTATAATTCACCCCTCCACTTT. This sequence encodes CASSISGTAQSKYNSPLHF.

This clone was counted a single time. J is TRBJ1-1 and V is TRBV2, with D maybe TRBD1 (5 bases). This CDR3 contains 13 residues. Germline CDR1 is SNHLY and CDR2 is FYNNEI. Deletions cut 8 bases from V and 3 bases from J, with 13 bases between. In DNA form, the CDR3 reads TGTGCCAGCTTCGAGGCAGGGTACACTGAAGCTTTCTTT. Translation gives CASFEAGYTEAFF.

This rearrangement joins TRBV5-4 to TRBJ2-5, with 7 bases that match TRBD2. V lost 0 bases and J lost 2; bases outside the gene matches: 4. CDR3 size: 15 residues. Germline loops: CDR1 SGHNT, CDR2 YYREEE (reference sequence). CDR3 sequence: CASSLGEGLQETQYF. The CDR3 DNA reads as TGTGCCAGCAGCTTGGGGGAGGGGCTTCAAGAGACCCAGTACTTC. The entire variable domain, with the rest obtained from reference TRBV5-4 and TRBJ2-5, is as follows: ETGVTQSPTHLIKTRGQQVTLRCSSQSGHNTVSWYQQALGQGPQFIFQYYREEENGRGNFPPRFSGLQFPNYSSELNVNALELDDSALYLCASSLGEGLQETQYFGPGTRLLVL.

The chain has TRBV27 and TRBJ1-4, with 7 bases matching TRBD1. In germline, CDR1 is MNHEY, CDR2 SMNVEV (reference sequence). V lost 2 bases, J lost 8 bases, and 5 bases stayed unmatched. The CDR3 runs to 14 residues. The CDR3 region is CASSLRGLGEKLFF. DNA for the CDR3: TGTGCCAGCAGTTTAAGGGGGCTCGGAGAAAAACTGTTTTTT.

V gene TRBV19 combines with J gene TRBJ1-1; TRBD1 is a possible D gene (5 bases). The germline V gene has CDR1 LNHDA and CDR2 SQIVND (reference sequence). CDR3 size: 14 residues. Trimming cost V 0 bases and J 6 bases, with 11 bases left between them. The CDR3 region has the DNA TGTGCCAGTAGTATAGATTATGCGACAGCTGAAGCTTTCTTT. Translated, it gives CASSIDYATAEAFF.

V gene TRBV18 combines with J gene TRBJ2-1, with D possibly TRBD1 on 6 matching bases. In germline, CDR1 is KGHSH, CDR2 LQKENI. Trimming removed 0 bases from V and 6 bases from J, with 6 bases in between. The CDR3 length is 13 residues. CDR3 DNA sequence: TGTGCCAGCTCACCACCGGGGGCCAATGAGCAGTTCTTC. Residues: CASSPPGANEQFF. Full variable domain (remainder filled in from reference TRBV18 and TRBJ2-1): NAGVMQNPRHLVRRRGQEARLRCSPMKGHSHVYWYRQLPEEGLKFMVYLQKENIIDESGMPKERFSAEFPKEGPSILRIQQVVRGDSAAYFCASSPPGANEQFFGPGTRLTVL.